The rows below give T cell receptor beta chains drawn from one sample of a study of T-cell memory formation after mild COVID-19. MiXCR, run by TCRdb on the 5' RACE reads, gives a single entry per CDR3 protein. The sample has just under 550,000 distinct CDR3 sequences; roughly 22% are singletons. The sample taken for sequencing was PBMCs or a T cell subset sorted from them (not recorded which). These receptors were collected from an adult woman who had mild COVID-19 (a few samples of this study predate the infection). Cell type and time point are not known. Each CDR3 is given with its conserved first and last residue. The D gene is left open where the match is weak. Where a row states a size, it is once, few, many or the class of an expanded clone; other rows omit it.

j_call: TRBJ1-1
v_call: TRBV6-4
clone_size: few
d_call: -
cdr3_nt: TGTGCCAGCAGTGGCCGGCGGGGGGCGCCCACTGAAGCTTTCTTT
cdr3_aa: CASSGRRGAPTEAFF

j_call: TRBJ1-1
v_call: TRBV5-5
clone_size: -
d_call: -
cdr3_nt: TGTGCCAGCAGCTCCACCCGGAACATGAACACTGAAGCTTTCTTT
cdr3_aa: CASSSTRNMNTEAFF

j_call: TRBJ1-2
v_call: TRBV6-5
clone_size: -
d_call: -
cdr3_nt: TGTGCCAGCAGTTATCAACAGGGTTCGGATGGCTACACCTTC
cdr3_aa: CASSYQQGSDGYTF

j_call: TRBJ2-1
v_call: TRBV20-1
clone_size: -
d_call: TRBD2
cdr3_nt: TGCAGTGCTAGGCTAGCGGGAGGGGGTGAGCAGTTCTTC
cdr3_aa: CSARLAGGGEQFF

j_call: TRBJ2-3
v_call: TRBV12-3/TRBV12-4
clone_size: -
d_call: TRBD1
cdr3_nt: TGTGCCAGCGCCCTCCGACGGACAGGGTTGTCGGTCAATACGCAGTATTTT
cdr3_aa: CASALRRTGLSVNTQYF

j_call: TRBJ2-2
v_call: TRBV7-9
clone_size: -
d_call: TRBD2
cdr3_nt: TGTGCCAGCAGCTTGGATAGCGGGGGGACTCAGCCCCGGGAGCTGTTTTTT
cdr3_aa: CASSLDSGGTQPRELFF

j_call: TRBJ1-2
v_call: TRBV27
clone_size: few
d_call: TRBD1
cdr3_nt: TGTGCCAGCAGGGACAGGGTCCATGGCTACACCTTC
cdr3_aa: CASRDRVHGYTF

j_call: TRBJ1-1
v_call: TRBV5-1
clone_size: -
d_call: -
cdr3_nt: TGCGCCAGCAGCCCCCGGACGGCCACTGAAGCTTTCTTT
cdr3_aa: CASSPRTATEAFF

j_call: TRBJ2-1
v_call: TRBV5-1
clone_size: -
d_call: -
cdr3_nt: TGCGCCAGCAGCTTGGTAGTGCATGAGCAGTTCTTC
cdr3_aa: CASSLVVHEQFF

j_call: TRBJ2-7
v_call: TRBV5-4
clone_size: few
d_call: TRBD1
cdr3_nt: TGTGCCAGCAGCTCTGGTTCGGACAGGGGGGGTAAGGACTTC
cdr3_aa: CASSSGSDRGGKDF

j_call: TRBJ2-1
v_call: TRBV6-2/TRBV6-3
clone_size: few
d_call: TRBD1
cdr3_nt: TGTGCCAGCAGTTACACGCCGGGACAGCTGAAGAACTACAATGAGCAGTTCTTC
cdr3_aa: CASSYTPGQLKNYNEQFF

j_call: TRBJ2-1
v_call: TRBV7-2
clone_size: -
d_call: TRBD2
cdr3_nt: TGTGCCAGCAGCTCGGGGACTAGATCGAATGAGCAGTTCTTC
cdr3_aa: CASSSGTRSNEQFF

j_call: TRBJ1-4
v_call: TRBV19
clone_size: -
d_call: -
cdr3_nt: TGTGCCAGTCAAAGAAACGACAGGCAAACAACTAATGAAAAACTGTTTTTT
cdr3_aa: CASQRNDRQTTNEKLFF

j_call: TRBJ2-1
v_call: TRBV6-2/TRBV6-3
clone_size: -
d_call: -
cdr3_nt: TGTGCCAGCAGTTACACCTACAGCGATGAGCAGTTCTTC
cdr3_aa: CASSYTYSDEQFF

j_call: TRBJ1-5
v_call: TRBV27
clone_size: -
d_call: -
cdr3_nt: TGTGCCAGCAGTTTATCGGGAGGGTTGCGCAATCAGCCCCAGCATTTT
cdr3_aa: CASSLSGGLRNQPQHF

j_call: TRBJ1-1
v_call: TRBV4-1
clone_size: -
d_call: TRBD1
cdr3_nt: TGCGCCAGCAGAGACCCCCAGGGGGCTTGGACTGAAGCTTTCTTT
cdr3_aa: CASRDPQGAWTEAFF

j_call: TRBJ2-5
v_call: TRBV12-3/TRBV12-4
clone_size: few
d_call: TRBD2
cdr3_nt: TGTGCCAGCAGTTCGGGGGGGCCAGAGACCCAGTACTTC
cdr3_aa: CASSSGGPETQYF

j_call: TRBJ2-7
v_call: TRBV11-2
clone_size: few
d_call: -
cdr3_nt: TGTGCCAGCAGCCCACTTCCCGGGACCCAGCCCTACGAGCAGTACTTC
cdr3_aa: CASSPLPGTQPYEQYF

j_call: TRBJ2-5
v_call: TRBV4-1
clone_size: few
d_call: -
cdr3_nt: TGCGCCAGCAGCCAAGGCCCAGCTGAGGGGGAGACCCAGTACTTC
cdr3_aa: CASSQGPAEGETQYF

j_call: TRBJ1-2
v_call: TRBV29-1
clone_size: few
d_call: -
cdr3_nt: TGCAGCGTTGAGAGGGGCGGTGAGGCCTATGGCTACACCTTC
cdr3_aa: CSVERGGEAYGYTF

j_call: TRBJ2-5
v_call: TRBV29-1
clone_size: -
d_call: TRBD2
cdr3_nt: TGCAGCGTTGAAGGCGGGAGCCAAGAGACCCAGTACTTC
cdr3_aa: CSVEGGSQETQYF

j_call: TRBJ1-2
v_call: TRBV6-5
clone_size: -
d_call: -
cdr3_nt: TGTGCCAGCAGTTCCCAGGGAGGCTATGGCTACACCTTC
cdr3_aa: CASSSQGGYGYTF

j_call: TRBJ2-5
v_call: TRBV29-1
clone_size: few
d_call: -
cdr3_nt: TGCAGCGTCCTGACTTTGGGAACCCAGTACTTC
cdr3_aa: CSVLTLGTQYF

j_call: TRBJ2-3
v_call: TRBV30
clone_size: -
d_call: -
cdr3_nt: TGTGCCTGGAATCTAGAGGCCCATTGGGGTACGCAGTATTTT
cdr3_aa: CAWNLEAHWGTQYF

j_call: TRBJ2-7
v_call: TRBV28
clone_size: -
d_call: -
cdr3_nt: TGTGCCAGCAGTTTCCTCAGGCGGACCTACGAGCAGTACTTC
cdr3_aa: CASSFLRRTYEQYF

j_call: TRBJ2-2
v_call: TRBV29-1
clone_size: -
d_call: TRBD1
cdr3_nt: TGCAGCGTTGATAACCCCGGGACAGGGCCCACCGGGGAGCTGTTTTTT
cdr3_aa: CSVDNPGTGPTGELFF

j_call: TRBJ2-1
v_call: TRBV6-2/TRBV6-3
clone_size: -
d_call: TRBD1
cdr3_nt: TGTGCCAGCAAAGGGACAGGCTACAATGAGCAGTTCTTC
cdr3_aa: CASKGTGYNEQFF

j_call: TRBJ2-3
v_call: TRBV4-2
clone_size: -
d_call: -
cdr3_nt: TGTGCCAGCAGCCAAATTGGAGGGGCGGGGAACACAGATACGCAGTATTTT
cdr3_aa: CASSQIGGAGNTDTQYF

j_call: TRBJ2-5
v_call: TRBV11-2
clone_size: -
d_call: -
cdr3_nt: TGTGCCAGCAGCTTGGGGCAGGTGGAGGTCGGGGAAGAGACCCAGTACTTC
cdr3_aa: CASSLGQVEVGEETQYF

j_call: TRBJ2-7
v_call: TRBV5-1
clone_size: few
d_call: -
cdr3_nt: TGCGCCAGCAGCCTCCGACAACCGGGGAACTACGAGCAGTACTTC
cdr3_aa: CASSLRQPGNYEQYF

j_call: TRBJ2-7
v_call: TRBV7-9
clone_size: few
d_call: TRBD2
cdr3_nt: TGTGCCAGCAGTTGGAGCGGGAGTCTAGACGAGCAGTACTTC
cdr3_aa: CASSWSGSLDEQYF

j_call: TRBJ2-1
v_call: TRBV20-1
clone_size: few
d_call: TRBD2
cdr3_nt: TGCAGTGCTAGAGACGATGGACTAGCGGGAGGGCCAACCTACAATGAGCAGTTCTTC
cdr3_aa: CSARDDGLAGGPTYNEQFF

j_call: TRBJ2-3
v_call: TRBV6-5
clone_size: few
d_call: TRBD2
cdr3_nt: TGTGCCAGCAGAATAGCGGGAGGGCCTGGAGATACGCAGTATTTT
cdr3_aa: CASRIAGGPGDTQYF

j_call: TRBJ2-7
v_call: TRBV20-1
clone_size: few
d_call: TRBD2
cdr3_nt: TGCAGTGCTCCACGGCTAGCGGGGGGGCCCGAGCAGTACTTC
cdr3_aa: CSAPRLAGGPEQYF

j_call: TRBJ1-2
v_call: TRBV20-1
clone_size: few
d_call: -
cdr3_nt: TGCAGTGCTAGAGTTTACGACAGGCTCTATGGCTACACCTTC
cdr3_aa: CSARVYDRLYGYTF

j_call: TRBJ2-5
v_call: TRBV6-1
clone_size: many
d_call: -
cdr3_nt: TGTGCCAGCAGTGAACCGGCGGAGACCCAGTACTTC
cdr3_aa: CASSEPAETQYF

j_call: TRBJ2-3
v_call: TRBV5-1
clone_size: -
d_call: -
cdr3_nt: TGCGCCAGCAGCTTGGCCGGAGGGGTCGGCACAGATACGCAGTATTTT
cdr3_aa: CASSLAGGVGTDTQYF

j_call: TRBJ1-1
v_call: TRBV20-1
clone_size: few
d_call: TRBD1
cdr3_nt: TGCAGTGCGAGGGGGCAGGGCGAAGCTTTCTTT
cdr3_aa: CSARGQGEAFF

j_call: TRBJ1-3
v_call: TRBV9
clone_size: -
d_call: -
cdr3_nt: TGTGCCAGCAGCGAGCGACCCTTTGGGTACTCTGGAAACACCATATATTTT
cdr3_aa: CASSERPFGYSGNTIYF

j_call: TRBJ2-1
v_call: TRBV11-2
clone_size: -
d_call: -
cdr3_nt: TGTGCCAGCAGCTTAGAGCCCCAGGGTGGAGGGCAGTTCTTC
cdr3_aa: CASSLEPQGGGQFF

j_call: TRBJ2-3
v_call: TRBV7-8
clone_size: few
d_call: -
cdr3_nt: TGTGCCAGCAGCGAGGTGTGGCAGGGGACGTTCTTTAGCACAGATACGCAGTATTTT
cdr3_aa: CASSEVWQGTFFSTDTQYF

j_call: TRBJ2-1
v_call: TRBV24-1
clone_size: -
d_call: -
cdr3_nt: TGTGCCACCCGATCTCAGGGCAATGAGCAGTTCTTC
cdr3_aa: CATRSQGNEQFF

j_call: TRBJ2-7
v_call: TRBV23-1
clone_size: few
d_call: -
cdr3_nt: TGCGCCAGCAAGGCTAAGGGGGAGGGCGACGAGCAGTACTTC
cdr3_aa: CASKAKGEGDEQYF

j_call: TRBJ2-1
v_call: TRBV9
clone_size: -
d_call: TRBD1
cdr3_nt: TGTGCCAGCGGACGACAGGGACAGGGGATCGATGAGCAGTTCTTC
cdr3_aa: CASGRQGQGIDEQFF

j_call: TRBJ2-3
v_call: TRBV12-3/TRBV12-4
clone_size: -
d_call: -
cdr3_nt: TGTGCCAGCAGTAGCGACCTAGGGGCAGATACGCAGTATTTT
cdr3_aa: CASSSDLGADTQYF

j_call: TRBJ2-1
v_call: TRBV19
clone_size: -
d_call: TRBD1
cdr3_nt: TGTGCCAGTAGGACAGGGGGCTCGTACAATGAGCAGTTCTTC
cdr3_aa: CASRTGGSYNEQFF

j_call: TRBJ2-3
v_call: TRBV5-6
clone_size: -
d_call: -
cdr3_nt: TGTGCCAGCAGGCATCTCGGTAGCGGCCCTAGCACAGATACGCAGTATTTT
cdr3_aa: CASRHLGSGPSTDTQYF